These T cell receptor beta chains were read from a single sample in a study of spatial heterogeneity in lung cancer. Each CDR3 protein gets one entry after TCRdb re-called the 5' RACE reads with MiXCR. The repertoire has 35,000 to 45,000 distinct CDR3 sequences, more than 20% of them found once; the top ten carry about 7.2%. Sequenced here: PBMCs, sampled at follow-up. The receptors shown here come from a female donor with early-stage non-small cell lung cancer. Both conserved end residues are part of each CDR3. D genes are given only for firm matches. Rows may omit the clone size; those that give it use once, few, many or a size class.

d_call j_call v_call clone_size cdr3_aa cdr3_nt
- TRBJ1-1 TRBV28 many CASSLDANTEAFF TGTGCCAGCAGTTTGGACGCGAACACTGAAGCTTTCTTT
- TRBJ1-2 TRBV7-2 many CASSAGPYGYTF TGTGCCAGCAGCGCCGGACCATATGGCTACACCTTC
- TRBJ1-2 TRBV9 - CASSVEGLGHYGYTF TGTGCCAGCAGCGTAGAGGGTTTAGGGCACTATGGCTACACCTTC
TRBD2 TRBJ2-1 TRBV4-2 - CASSQGNGAGVKFF TGTGCCAGCAGCCAAGGAAATGGGGCGGGAGTAAAGTTCTTC
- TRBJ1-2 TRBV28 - CASSLNPSYGYTF TGTGCCAGCAGTTTAAACCCAAGCTATGGCTACACCTTC
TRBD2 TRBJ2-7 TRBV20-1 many CSARDLAGGPAYEQYF TGCAGTGCTAGAGACCTAGCGGGAGGGCCTGCCTACGAGCAGTACTTC
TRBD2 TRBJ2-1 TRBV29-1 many CSATTSGSYNEQFF TGCAGCGCCACGACTAGCGGGTCGTACAATGAGCAGTTCTTC
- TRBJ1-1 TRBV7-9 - CASSLSFEAEAFF TGTGCCAGCAGCTTATCCTTCGAAGCGGAAGCTTTCTTT
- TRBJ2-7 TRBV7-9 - CASSLGPSAYEQYF TGTGCCAGCAGCTTAGGGCCTAGCGCATACGAGCAGTACTTC
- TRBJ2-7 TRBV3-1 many CASSQLASYEQYF TGTGCCAGCAGCCAACTAGCCTCCTACGAGCAGTACTTC
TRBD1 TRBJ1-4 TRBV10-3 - CAISDTTGGGEKLFF TGTGCCATCAGTGATACGACAGGGGGCGGCGAAAAACTGTTTTTT
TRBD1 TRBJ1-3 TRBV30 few CAWQQGAYSGNTIYF TGTGCCTGGCAACAGGGGGCCTACTCTGGAAACACCATATATTTT
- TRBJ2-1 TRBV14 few CASSQVQGSEQFF TGTGCCAGCAGCCAGGTTCAGGGGAGTGAGCAGTTCTTC
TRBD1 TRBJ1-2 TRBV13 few CASSRFTGQGARTF TGTGCCAGCAGCCGATTCACGGGACAGGGGGCGCGTACCTTC
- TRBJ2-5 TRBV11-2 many CASSLVVRERTQYF TGTGCCAGCAGCTTAGTTGTCCGGGAACGGACCCAGTACTTC
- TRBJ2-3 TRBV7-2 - CASSSSGSTQYF TGTGCCAGCAGCTCTTCGGGTTCTACGCAGTATTTT
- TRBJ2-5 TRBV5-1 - CASSAGQTQETQYF TGCGCCAGCAGCGCGGGACAGACACAAGAGACCCAGTACTTC
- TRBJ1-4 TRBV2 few CASRTGLNEKLFF TGTGCCAGCAGGACGGGTCTTAATGAAAAACTGTTTTTT
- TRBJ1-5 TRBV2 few CASSEATKRQPQHF TGTGCCAGCAGTGAAGCGACGAAAAGGCAGCCCCAGCATTTT
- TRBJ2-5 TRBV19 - CATSNPGTQYF TGTGCCACTTCTAACCCGGGAACCCAGTACTTC
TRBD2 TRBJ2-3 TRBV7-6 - CASSLASGAQYF TGTGCCAGCAGCTTAGCTAGCGGGGCGCAGTATTTT
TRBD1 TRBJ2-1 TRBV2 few CASSPGQASYNEQFF TGTGCCAGCAGTCCTGGACAGGCATCCTACAATGAGCAGTTCTTC
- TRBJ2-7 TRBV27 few CASSYLLGDYYEQYF TGTGCCAGCAGTTACCTCCTCGGGGATTACTACGAGCAGTACTTC
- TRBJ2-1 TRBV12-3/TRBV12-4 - CASSGRRRSYNEQFF TGTGCCAGCAGTGGCAGGCGCCGATCCTACAATGAGCAGTTCTTC
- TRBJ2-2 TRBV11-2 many CASSPIMGGAPGELFF TGTGCCAGCAGCCCAATCATGGGGGGCGCCCCCGGGGAGCTGTTTTTT
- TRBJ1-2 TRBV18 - CASSAGDGYTF TGTGCCAGCTCGGCAGGGGATGGCTACACCTTC
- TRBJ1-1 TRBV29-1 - CSVERFRGRNTEAFF TGCAGCGTTGAGAGGTTTCGAGGCCGGAACACTGAAGCTTTCTTT
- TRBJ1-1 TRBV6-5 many CASSSGQGFTEAFF TGTGCCAGCAGTTCTGGGCAGGGGTTCACTGAAGCTTTCTTT
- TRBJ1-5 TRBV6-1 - CASSEALRQGWQPQHF TGTGCCAGCAGTGAAGCGCTTCGGCAGGGTTGGCAGCCCCAGCATTTT
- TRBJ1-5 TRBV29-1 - CSYSMSSNQPQHF TGCAGCTATTCAATGAGTAGCAATCAGCCCCAGCATTTT
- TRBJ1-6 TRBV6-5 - CASSYRGINSPLHF TGTGCCAGCAGTTACAGGGGAATTAATTCACCCCTCCACTTT
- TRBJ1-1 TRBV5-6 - CASSLNRFHTEAFF TGTGCCAGCAGCTTGAACAGATTTCACACTGAAGCTTTCTTT
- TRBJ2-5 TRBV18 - CASSPLERYQETQYF TGTGCCAGCTCACCCCTCGAAAGGTACCAAGAGACCCAGTACTTC
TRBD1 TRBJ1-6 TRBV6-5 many CASSYAGTGGNSPLHF TGTGCCAGCAGTTACGCTGGGACAGGGGGTAATTCACCCCTCCACTTT